This T cell receptor beta chain was sequenced in a study of blood T cell repertoires in COVID-19. On the study more broadly: T cells, B-cell-depleted T cells, or PBMCs supplied cDNA or gDNA.

The participants were between about 18 and 90 years old and came from 24 US areas. Either two negative PCRs, clearance, or symptom resolution qualified Cohort 3 donors as recovered. TCRdb's table, derived via immunoSEQ multiplex PCR, lists solely in-frame clones and lacks some. The profile shows over 120,000 clones, about nine tenths of them singletons. Germline V gene lookup returns CDR1 SGHVS and CDR2 FQNEAQ. The CDR3 has 13 residues. Trimming took 5 bases from V and 7 from J; bases not matched to a gene: 6. The sequence was collected from a man in his fifties or sixties who had recovered from COVID-19. The chain recombines TRBV7-8 with TRBJ1-2; 8 bases are a match to TRBD1. The sequenced material came from PBMCs or T cells enriched from blood (not recorded which). The chain's CDR3 is CASSPRTGTGYTF. The CDR3 bases are TGTGCCAGCAGCCCGCGGACAGGGACTGGCTACACCTTC.